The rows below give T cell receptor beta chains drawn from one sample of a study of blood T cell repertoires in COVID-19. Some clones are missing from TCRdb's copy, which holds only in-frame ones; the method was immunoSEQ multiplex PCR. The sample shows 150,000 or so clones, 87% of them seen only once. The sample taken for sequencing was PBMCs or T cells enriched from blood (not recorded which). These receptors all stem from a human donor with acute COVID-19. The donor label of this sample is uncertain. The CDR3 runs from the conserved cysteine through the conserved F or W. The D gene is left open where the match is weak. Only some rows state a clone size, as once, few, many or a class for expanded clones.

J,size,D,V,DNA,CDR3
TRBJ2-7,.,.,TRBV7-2,TGTGCCAGCAGCCTTCCTACCGGGGGAACCTACGAGCAGTACTTC,CASSLPTGGTYEQYF
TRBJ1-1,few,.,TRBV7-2,TGTGCCAGCAGCTCTAGGGGCGGGGGAACTGAAGCTTTCTTT,CASSSRGGGTEAFF
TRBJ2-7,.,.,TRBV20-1,TGCAGTGCTAGTTCGGCCAGCAGGGGCTCCTACGAGCAGTACTTC,CSASSASRGSYEQYF
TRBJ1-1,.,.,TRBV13,TGTGCCAGCAGCCAAGCCCCAGGGGACACTGAAGCTTTCTTT,CASSQAPGDTEAFF
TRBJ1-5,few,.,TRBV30,TGTGCCTCCTCCGGGGGAGATAATCAGCCCCAGCATTTT,CASSGGDNQPQHF
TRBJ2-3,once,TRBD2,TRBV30,TGTGCCTGGAGTTTCTGGACTAGCGGCCGCACAGATACGCAGTATTTT,CAWSFWTSGRTDTQYF
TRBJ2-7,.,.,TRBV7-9,TGTGCCAGCAGCCCCGCTCATATGAGGGACATATACGAGCAGTACTTC,CASSPAHMRDIYEQYF
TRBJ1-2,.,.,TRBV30,TGTGCCTGGAGTGTCCCGGACAGCTCCAACTATGGCTACACCTTC,CAWSVPDSSNYGYTF
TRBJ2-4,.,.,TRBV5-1,TGCGCCAGCAGCTTGGTGTATAGGGGCGCCAAAAACATTCAGTACTTC,CASSLVYRGAKNIQYF
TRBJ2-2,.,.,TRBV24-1,TGTGCCACCAGTGATAGTTCACAGGGCACCGGGGAGCTGTTTTTT,CATSDSSQGTGELFF
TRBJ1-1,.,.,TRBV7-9,TGTGCCAGCAGCTTAGTTGGGCAGACAGCCCCTGAAGCTTTCTTT,CASSLVGQTAPEAFF
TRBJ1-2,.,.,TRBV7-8,TGTGCCAGCAGCGACAGTGTAGCTAACTATGGCTACACCTTC,CASSDSVANYGYTF
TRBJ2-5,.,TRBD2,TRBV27,TGTGCCAGCAAATCGCCTAGCGGGGTATCTAGGGAGACCCAGTACTTC,CASKSPSGVSRETQYF
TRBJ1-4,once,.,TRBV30,TGTGCCTGGAGTGTATGGGGGGGCACTAATGAAAAACTGTTTTTT,CAWSVWGGTNEKLFF
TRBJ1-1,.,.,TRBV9,TGTGCCAGCAGCGTAGATCAGAACACTGAAGCTTTCTTT,CASSVDQNTEAFF
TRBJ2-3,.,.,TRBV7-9,TGTGCCAGCAGCCTACGGGGACTGACAGATACGCAGTATTTT,CASSLRGLTDTQYF
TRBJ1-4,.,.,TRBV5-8,TGTGCCAGCAGCTTGCGTCTCGACAGCCCATTGAGAAAACTGTTTTTT,CASSLRLDSPLRKLFF
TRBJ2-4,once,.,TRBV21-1,TGTGCCAGCAGCAAAGAGGGAGCAGGGGGGATGCCGCTAGCCAAAAACATTCAGTACTTC,CASSKEGAGGMPLAKNIQYF
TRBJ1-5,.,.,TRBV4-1,TGCGCCAGCAGCCAAGAGGCCCGGGAGCAGCCCCAGCATTTT,CASSQEAREQPQHF
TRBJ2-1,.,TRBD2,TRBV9,TGTGCCAGCAGCGTAGAGTGGCGGGGGGCCTACAATGAGCAGTTCTTC,CASSVEWRGAYNEQFF
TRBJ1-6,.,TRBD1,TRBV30,TGTGCCGGGGGACAGGCGAATAATTCACCCCTCCACTTT,CAGGQANNSPLHF
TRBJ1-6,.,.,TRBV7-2,TGTGCCAGCAGCTTACGGGGCTCCTATAATTCACCCCTCCACTTT,CASSLRGSYNSPLHF
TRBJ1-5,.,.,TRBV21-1,TGTGCCAGTCAGAGAGGCGACAGGCATCAGCCCCAGCATTTT,CASQRGDRHQPQHF
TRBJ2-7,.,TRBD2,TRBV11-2,TGTGCCAGCCGGGTCCTCGGACTAGCGAACAACGAGCAGTACTTC,CASRVLGLANNEQYF
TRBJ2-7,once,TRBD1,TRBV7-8,TGTGCCAGCAGCCCCCGGACAGGGGGCTACGAGCAGTACTTC,CASSPRTGGYEQYF
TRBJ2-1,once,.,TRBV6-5,TGTGCCAGCAGTCAGGGATCCTACAATGAGCAGTTCTTC,CASSQGSYNEQFF
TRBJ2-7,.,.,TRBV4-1,TGCGCCAGCAGCCAAGGTAATCAGATTATTCCCTACGAGCAGTACTTC,CASSQGNQIIPYEQYF
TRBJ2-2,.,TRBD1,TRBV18,TGTGCCAGCTCAAAATCTCGGACAGGGAGCACCGGGGAGCTGTTTTTT,CASSKSRTGSTGELFF
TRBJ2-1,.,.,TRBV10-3,TGTGCCATCAGCAGGACGGGGAACAATGAGCAGTTCTTC,CAISRTGNNEQFF
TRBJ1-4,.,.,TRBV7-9,TGTGCCAGCAGCCTCCCTGCAACTAATGAAAAACTGTTTTTT,CASSLPATNEKLFF
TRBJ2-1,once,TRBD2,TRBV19,TGTGCCAGCCTCTCTAGCGGGGGGAGCTCCTACAATGAGCAGTTCTTC,CASLSSGGSSYNEQFF
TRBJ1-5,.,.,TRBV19,TGTGCCAGTACTCTAACAGGGTCTAATGGTCAGCCCCAGCATTTT,CASTLTGSNGQPQHF
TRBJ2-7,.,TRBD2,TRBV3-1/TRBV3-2,TGTGCCAGCAGCCATCCGGGACTAGCGGCCGACGAGCAGTACTTC,CASSHPGLAADEQYF
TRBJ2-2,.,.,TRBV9,TGTGCCAGCAATAGGGGGTACACCGGGGAGCTGTTTTTT,CASNRGYTGELFF
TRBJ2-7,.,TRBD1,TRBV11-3,TGTGCCAGCAGCGCAGGGACAGCCTACGAGCAGTACTTC,CASSAGTAYEQYF
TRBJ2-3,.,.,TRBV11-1,TGTGCCAGCAGCTTAGCAAGCGCAGATACGCAGTATTTT,CASSLASADTQYF
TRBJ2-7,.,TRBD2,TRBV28,TGTGCCAGCTGCCGGACTAGCGGCTACGAGCAGTACTTC,CASCRTSGYEQYF
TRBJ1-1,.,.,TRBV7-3,TGTGCCAGCAGCTTAAGAGGGAACCAGGACACTGAAGCTTTCTTT,CASSLRGNQDTEAFF
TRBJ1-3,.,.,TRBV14,TGTGCCAGCAGCATAAACTCAGGGACTGGAAACACCATATATTTT,CASSINSGTGNTIYF
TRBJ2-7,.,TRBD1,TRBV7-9,TGTGCCAGCAGCCACGCCGGGACAGGCTACGAGCAGTACTTC,CASSHAGTGYEQYF
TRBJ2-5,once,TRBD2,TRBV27,TGTGCCAGCTTCGGACTAGCGGGGGGCCAAGAGACCCAGTACTTC,CASFGLAGGQETQYF
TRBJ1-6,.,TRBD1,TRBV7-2,TGTGCCAGCAGCCCCCGGACAGGGACGGTCGGTTCACCCCTCCACTTT,CASSPRTGTVGSPLHF
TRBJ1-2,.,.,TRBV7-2,TGTGCCAGCAGCTTAGGTCAGGGCTATGGCTACACCTTC,CASSLGQGYGYTF
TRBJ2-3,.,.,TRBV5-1,TGCGCCAGCAGCTTGGAGGCTAGCTCAGATACGCAGTATTTT,CASSLEASSDTQYF
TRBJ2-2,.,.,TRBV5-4,TGTGCCAGCAGCCCTCCGCTGACAGCTCCGTCCCCCGGGGAGCTGTTTTTT,CASSPPLTAPSPGELFF
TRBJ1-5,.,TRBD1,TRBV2,TGTGCCAGCAGTGAAGCGATATGGCAGGGGGCGCGATTCGGTCATCAGCCCCAGCATTTT,CASSEAIWQGARFGHQPQHF
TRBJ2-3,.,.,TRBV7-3,TGTGCCAGCAGCCTGGAGGGACTCACCACAGATACGCAGTATTTT,CASSLEGLTTDTQYF
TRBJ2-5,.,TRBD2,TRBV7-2,TGTGCCAGCAGCCAAGGGACGGCGGGGGGGCGAGGAGAGACCCAGTACTTC,CASSQGTAGGRGETQYF
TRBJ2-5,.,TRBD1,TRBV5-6,TGTGCCAGCAGCTGGGCAGGGACAGTTCAAGAGACCCAGTACTTC,CASSWAGTVQETQYF
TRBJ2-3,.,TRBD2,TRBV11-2,TGTGCCAGCAGCTCCCCGGCTAGCGGGGGGCTAGTAGATACGCAGTATTTT,CASSSPASGGLVDTQYF
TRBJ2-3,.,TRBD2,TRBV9,TGTGCCAGCAGCGTAGGCCCTAGCGGGGGGACTAGCACAGATACGCAGTATTTT,CASSVGPSGGTSTDTQYF
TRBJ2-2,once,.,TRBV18,TGTGCCAGCTCCAACGATGCCCCGGGGAACACCGGGGAGCTGTTTTTT,CASSNDAPGNTGELFF
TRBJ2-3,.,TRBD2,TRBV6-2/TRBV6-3,TGTGCCAGCAGTCGCGAAGGGACTAGTCATACGCAGTATTTT,CASSREGTSHTQYF
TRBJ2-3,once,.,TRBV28,TGTGCCAGCAGTTTAAAGACAGGGAGGTCGACAGATACGCAGTATTTT,CASSLKTGRSTDTQYF
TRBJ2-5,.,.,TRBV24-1,TGTGCCACCATGGAGGACGGTGAAGAGACCCAGTACTTC,CATMEDGEETQYF